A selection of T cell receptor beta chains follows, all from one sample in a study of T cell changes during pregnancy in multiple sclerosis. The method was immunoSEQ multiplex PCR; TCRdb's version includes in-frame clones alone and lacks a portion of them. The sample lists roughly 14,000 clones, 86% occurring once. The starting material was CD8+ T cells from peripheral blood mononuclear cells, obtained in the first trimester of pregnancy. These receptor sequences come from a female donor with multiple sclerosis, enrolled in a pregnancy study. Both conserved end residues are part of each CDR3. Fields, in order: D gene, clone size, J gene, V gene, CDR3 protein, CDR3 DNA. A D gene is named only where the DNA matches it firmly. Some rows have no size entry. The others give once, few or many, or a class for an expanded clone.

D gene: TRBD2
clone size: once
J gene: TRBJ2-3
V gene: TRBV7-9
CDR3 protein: CASSSRTSGRADTQYF
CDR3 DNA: TGTGCCAGCAGCTCCCGGACTAGCGGGAGGGCAGATACGCAGTATTTT

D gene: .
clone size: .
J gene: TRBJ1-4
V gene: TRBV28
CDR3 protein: CASSLLVDSEKLFF
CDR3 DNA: TGTGCCAGCAGTTTATTGGTGGACAGTGAAAAACTGTTTTTT

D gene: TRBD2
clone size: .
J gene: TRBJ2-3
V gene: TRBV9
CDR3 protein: CASSIPTSGGAPDTQYF
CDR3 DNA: TGTGCCAGCAGCATCCCGACTAGCGGGGGGGCCCCAGATACGCAGTATTTT

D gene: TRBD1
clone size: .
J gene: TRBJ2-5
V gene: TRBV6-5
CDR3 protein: CASSRSDRGGETQYF
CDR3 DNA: TGTGCCAGCAGTAGATCGGACAGGGGAGGCGAGACCCAGTACTTC

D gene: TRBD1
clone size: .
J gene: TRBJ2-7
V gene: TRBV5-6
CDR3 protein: CASSPGTGTRDFYYEQYF
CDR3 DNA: TGTGCCAGCAGCCCGGGGACAGGGACCAGGGACTTCTACTACGAGCAGTACTTC

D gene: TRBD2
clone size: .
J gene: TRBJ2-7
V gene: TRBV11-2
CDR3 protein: CASTPSGASYEQYF
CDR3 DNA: TGTGCCAGCACCCCCAGCGGGGCCTCCTACGAGCAGTACTTC

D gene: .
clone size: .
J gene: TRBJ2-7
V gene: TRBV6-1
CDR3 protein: CASTWGPPEQYF
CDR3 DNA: TGTGCCAGCACTTGGGGGCCCCCCGAGCAGTACTTC

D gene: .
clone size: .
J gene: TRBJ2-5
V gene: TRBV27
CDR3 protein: CASSLNAYQETQYF
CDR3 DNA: TGTGCCAGCAGTCTAAACGCGTACCAAGAGACCCAGTACTTC

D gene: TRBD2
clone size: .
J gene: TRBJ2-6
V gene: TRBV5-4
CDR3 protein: CASSLGGGTSGANVLTF
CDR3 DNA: TGTGCCAGCAGCTTGGGGGGGGGTACCTCCGGGGCCAACGTCCTGACTTTC

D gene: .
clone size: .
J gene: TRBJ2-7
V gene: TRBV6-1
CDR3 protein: CASSETRYYEQYF
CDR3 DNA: TGTGCCAGCAGTGAAACACGATACTACGAGCAGTACTTC

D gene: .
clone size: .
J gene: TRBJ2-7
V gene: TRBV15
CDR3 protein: CATSRVTGNEQYF
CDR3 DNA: TGTGCCACCAGCAGAGTGACAGGCAACGAGCAGTACTTC

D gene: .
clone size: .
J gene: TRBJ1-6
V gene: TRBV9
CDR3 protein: CASSAGTTNSPLHF
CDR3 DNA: TGTGCCAGCAGCGCCGGGACAACCAATTCACCCCTCCACTTT

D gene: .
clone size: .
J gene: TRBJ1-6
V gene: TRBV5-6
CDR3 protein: CASSLFGGKRSSYNSPLHF
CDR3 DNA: TGTGCCAGCAGCTTGTTCGGGGGGAAGAGAAGCTCCTATAATTCACCCCTCCACTTT

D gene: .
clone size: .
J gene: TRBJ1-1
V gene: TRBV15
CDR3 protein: CATSRVPGEEAFF
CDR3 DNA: TGTGCCACCAGCAGGGTTCCAGGGGAAGAAGCTTTCTTT

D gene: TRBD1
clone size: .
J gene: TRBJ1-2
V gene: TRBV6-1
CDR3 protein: CASSEAWPGQGYGYTF
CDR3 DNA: TGTGCCAGCAGTGAAGCTTGGCCGGGACAGGGGTATGGCTACACCTTC

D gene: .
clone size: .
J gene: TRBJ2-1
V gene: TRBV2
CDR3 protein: CASSARAPYNEQFF
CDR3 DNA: TGTGCCAGCAGTGCCCGAGCACCCTACAATGAGCAGTTCTTC

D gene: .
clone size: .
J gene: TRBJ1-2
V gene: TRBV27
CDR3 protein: CASSTARGVVRGYTF
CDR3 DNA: TGTGCCAGCAGTACCGCCCGCGGGGTTGTTAGGGGCTACACCTTC

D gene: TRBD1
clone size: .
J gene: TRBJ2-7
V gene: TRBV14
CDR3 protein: CASSSTGNPYEQYF
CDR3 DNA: TGTGCCAGCAGTTCGACAGGGAACCCCTACGAGCAGTACTTC

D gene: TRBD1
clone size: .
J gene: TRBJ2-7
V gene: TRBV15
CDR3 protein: CATSTLRQGDDEQYF
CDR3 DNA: TGTGCCACCTCTACCCTGCGACAGGGGGACGACGAGCAGTACTTC

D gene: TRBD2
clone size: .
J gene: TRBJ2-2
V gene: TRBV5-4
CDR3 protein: CASSLASSLAGDPGELFF
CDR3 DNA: TGTGCCAGCAGCTTGGCCAGTAGTCTAGCGGGAGACCCCGGGGAGCTGTTTTTT

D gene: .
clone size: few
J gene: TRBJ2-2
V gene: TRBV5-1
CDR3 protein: CASSPPSGQPTGELFF
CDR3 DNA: TGCGCCAGCAGCCCCCCCTCGGGACAACCCACCGGGGAGCTGTTTTTT

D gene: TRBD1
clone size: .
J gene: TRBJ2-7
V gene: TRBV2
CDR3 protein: CASSPGQGLYEQYF
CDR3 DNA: TGTGCCAGCAGTCCGGGACAGGGACTCTACGAGCAGTACTTC

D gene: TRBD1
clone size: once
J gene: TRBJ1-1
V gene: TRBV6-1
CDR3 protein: CASRHFTGDEAFF
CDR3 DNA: TGTGCCAGCAGGCACTTTACAGGGGATGAAGCTTTCTTT

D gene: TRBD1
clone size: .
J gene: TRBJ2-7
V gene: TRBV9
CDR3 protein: CASSVGVGTGTEQYF
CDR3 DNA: TGTGCCAGCAGCGTAGGGGTCGGGACAGGGACCGAGCAGTACTTC

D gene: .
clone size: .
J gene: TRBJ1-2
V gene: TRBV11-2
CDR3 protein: CASSLDGRGNGYTF
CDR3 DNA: TGTGCCAGCAGCTTAGATGGACGGGGGAATGGCTACACCTTC

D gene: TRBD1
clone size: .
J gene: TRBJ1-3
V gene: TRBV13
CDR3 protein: CASSPQGYSGNTIYF
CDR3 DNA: TGTGCCAGCAGCCCACAGGGGTACTCTGGAAACACCATATATTTT

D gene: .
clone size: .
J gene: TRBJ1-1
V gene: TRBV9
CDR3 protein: CASSVGTGAGVTEAFF
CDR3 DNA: TGTGCCAGCAGCGTAGGTACGGGGGCGGGGGTCACTGAAGCTTTCTTT

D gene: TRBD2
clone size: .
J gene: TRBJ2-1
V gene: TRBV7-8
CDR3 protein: CASSSRPSGGRGDEQFF
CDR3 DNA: TGTGCCAGCAGCTCCCGGCCGAGCGGGGGCAGGGGCGATGAGCAGTTCTTC

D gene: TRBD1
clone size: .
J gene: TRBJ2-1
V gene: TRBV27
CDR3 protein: CASRPGQSYNEQFF
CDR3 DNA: TGTGCCAGCAGACCGGGACAGAGTTACAATGAGCAGTTCTTC

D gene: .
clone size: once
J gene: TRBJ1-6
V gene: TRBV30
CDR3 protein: CAAVRGSTSPLHF
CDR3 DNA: TGTGCCGCCGTAAGGGGGTCTACTTCACCCCTCCACTTT

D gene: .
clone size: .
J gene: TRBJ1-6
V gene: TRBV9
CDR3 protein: CASSREAGSTYNSPLHF
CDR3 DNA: TGTGCCAGCAGTCGAGAGGCAGGGTCGACCTATAATTCACCCCTCCACTTT

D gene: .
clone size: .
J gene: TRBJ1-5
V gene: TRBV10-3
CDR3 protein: CAISESLTPSNQPQHF
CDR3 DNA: TGTGCCATCAGTGAGTCGTTGACTCCTAGCAATCAGCCCCAGCATTTT

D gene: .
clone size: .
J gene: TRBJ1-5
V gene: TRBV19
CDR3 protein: CASRQGYNQPQHF
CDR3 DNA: TGTGCCAGTCGTCAGGGTTACAATCAGCCCCAGCATTTT

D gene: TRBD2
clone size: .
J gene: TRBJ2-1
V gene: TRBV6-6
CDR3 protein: CASSLGGGYNEQFF
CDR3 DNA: TGTGCCAGCAGTTTGGGGGGGGGATACAATGAGCAGTTCTTC

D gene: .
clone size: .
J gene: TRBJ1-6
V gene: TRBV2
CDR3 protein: CASGLAGGNSPLHF
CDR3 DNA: TGTGCCAGCGGCCTTGCGGGTGGAAATTCACCCCTCCACTTT

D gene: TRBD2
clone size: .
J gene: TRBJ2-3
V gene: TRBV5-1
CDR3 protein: CASSLEAGTRITDTQYF
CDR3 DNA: TGCGCCAGCAGCTTGGAGGCCGGGACTAGAATCACAGATACGCAGTATTTT

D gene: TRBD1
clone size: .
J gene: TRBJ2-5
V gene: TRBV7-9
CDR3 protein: CASSGDRGLETQYF
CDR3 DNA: TGTGCCAGCAGCGGCGACAGGGGGCTGGAGACCCAGTACTTC

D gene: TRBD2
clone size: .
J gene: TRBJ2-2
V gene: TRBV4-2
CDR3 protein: CASSQGTSGGAGELFF
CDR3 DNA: TGTGCCAGCAGCCAAGGGACTAGCGGGGGGGCCGGGGAGCTGTTTTTT

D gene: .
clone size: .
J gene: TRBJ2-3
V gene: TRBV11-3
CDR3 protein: CASSRRRGTDTQYF
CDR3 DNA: TGTGCCAGCAGCCGCCGGCGGGGCACAGATACGCAGTATTTT

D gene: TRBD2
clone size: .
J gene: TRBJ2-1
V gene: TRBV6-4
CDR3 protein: CASSDSAGVVNEQFF
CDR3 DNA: TGTGCCAGCAGTGACTCTGCGGGAGTTGTCAATGAGCAGTTCTTC

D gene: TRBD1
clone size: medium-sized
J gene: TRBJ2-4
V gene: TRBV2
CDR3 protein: CASNRDRLAKNIQYF
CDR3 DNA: TGTGCCAGCAACCGGGACAGACTAGCCAAAAACATTCAGTACTTC

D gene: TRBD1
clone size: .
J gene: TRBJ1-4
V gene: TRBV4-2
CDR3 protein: CASSQTGGTNEKLFF
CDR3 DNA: TGTGCCAGCAGCCAGACAGGGGGCACTAATGAAAAACTGTTTTTT

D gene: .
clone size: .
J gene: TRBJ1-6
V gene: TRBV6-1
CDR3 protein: CASSGEGEWNSPLHF
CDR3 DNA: TGTGCCAGCAGTGGGGAGGGAGAGTGGAATTCACCCCTCCACTTT

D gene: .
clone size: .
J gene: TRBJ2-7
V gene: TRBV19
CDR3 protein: CASSISWQGSYEQYF
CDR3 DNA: TGTGCCAGTAGTATATCGTGGCAGGGCAGCTACGAGCAGTACTTC

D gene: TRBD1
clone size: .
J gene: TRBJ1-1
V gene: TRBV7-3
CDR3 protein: CASSFRTGTEAFF
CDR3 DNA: TGTGCCAGCAGCTTCCGGACAGGAACTGAAGCTTTCTTT

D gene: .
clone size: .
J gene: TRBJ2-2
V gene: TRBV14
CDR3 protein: CASSQSARATGELFF
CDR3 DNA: TGTGCCAGCAGCCAATCAGCCAGGGCCACCGGGGAGCTGTTTTTT

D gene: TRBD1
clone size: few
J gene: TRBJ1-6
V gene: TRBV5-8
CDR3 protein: CASSSDRLDSSYNSPLHF
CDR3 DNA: TGTGCCAGCAGCTCGGACAGGCTCGACTCCTCCTATAATTCACCCCTCCACTTT

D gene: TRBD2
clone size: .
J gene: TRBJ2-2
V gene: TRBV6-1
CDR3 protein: CASSEIAGEGTGELFF
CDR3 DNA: TGTGCCAGCAGTGAAATAGCGGGAGAGGGTACCGGGGAGCTGTTTTTT

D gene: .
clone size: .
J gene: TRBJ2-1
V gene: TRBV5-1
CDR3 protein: CASSLNGNEQFF
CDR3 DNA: TGCGCCAGCAGCTTGAACGGTAATGAGCAGTTCTTC

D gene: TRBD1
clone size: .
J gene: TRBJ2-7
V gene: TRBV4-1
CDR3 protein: CASSIGQGVRYEQYF
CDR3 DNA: TGCGCCAGCAGCATAGGACAGGGAGTGAGGTACGAGCAGTACTTC

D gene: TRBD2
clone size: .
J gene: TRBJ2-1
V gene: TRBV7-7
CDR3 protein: CASSPSGSTYNEQFF
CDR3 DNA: TGTGCCAGCAGCCCTAGCGGGAGCACCTACAATGAGCAGTTCTTC